This TCR beta chain originates from a study of T cell responses to AZD1222 COVID-19 vaccine. The study's findings and limits: Baseline serostatus was positive in only a handful of AZD1222 recipients. White British ancestry dominated among donors, who included more females, and clonal diversity was possibly underestimated. Two AZD1222 doses significantly raised spike-specific TCR breadth and depth over controls. Within unmutated variant regions lay the reported targets of nearly half of spike-specific TCRs.

Assay: immunoSEQ multiplex PCR; the TCRdb copy retains only in-frame clones and omits some. In the table there are about 220,000 clones, 93% of which are singletons. Points on this clone: Its antigen remains unknown.

The CDR3 extends over 13 amino acids. From germline, CDR1 is MDHEN and CDR2 SYDVKM. The V end was cut by 3 bases, the J end by 5 bases, with 8 bases between. The specimen was peripheral blood, collected on day 0 of MenACWY control vaccination. The V gene is TRBV28, the J gene TRBJ1-5; maybe TRBD1 (5 bases). This TCR was recovered from an adult in good health. In DNA form, the CDR3 reads TGTGCCAGCAGTTTGGGGGGACATCAGCCCCAGCATTTT. It codes for CASSLGGHQPQHF.